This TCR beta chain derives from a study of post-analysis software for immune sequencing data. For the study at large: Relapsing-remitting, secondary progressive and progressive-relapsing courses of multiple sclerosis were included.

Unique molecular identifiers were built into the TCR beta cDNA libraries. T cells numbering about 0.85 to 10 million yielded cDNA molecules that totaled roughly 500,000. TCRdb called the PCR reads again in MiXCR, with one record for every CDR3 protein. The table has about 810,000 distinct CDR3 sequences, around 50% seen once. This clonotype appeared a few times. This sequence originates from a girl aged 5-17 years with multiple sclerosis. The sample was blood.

The CDR3 loop is CSARTGNGNQPQHF. The DNA for the CDR3 is TGCAGTGCCCGGACAGGGAATGGCAATCAGCCCCAGCATTTT. The chain uses TRBV20-1 and TRBJ1-5, with 8 nucleotides matching TRBD1. Germline-derived CDR1 and CDR2 are DFQATT and SNEGSKA (reference sequence). This CDR3 has 14 residues. The ends lost 6 bases at V and 2 bases at J; junction bases unmatched: 6.